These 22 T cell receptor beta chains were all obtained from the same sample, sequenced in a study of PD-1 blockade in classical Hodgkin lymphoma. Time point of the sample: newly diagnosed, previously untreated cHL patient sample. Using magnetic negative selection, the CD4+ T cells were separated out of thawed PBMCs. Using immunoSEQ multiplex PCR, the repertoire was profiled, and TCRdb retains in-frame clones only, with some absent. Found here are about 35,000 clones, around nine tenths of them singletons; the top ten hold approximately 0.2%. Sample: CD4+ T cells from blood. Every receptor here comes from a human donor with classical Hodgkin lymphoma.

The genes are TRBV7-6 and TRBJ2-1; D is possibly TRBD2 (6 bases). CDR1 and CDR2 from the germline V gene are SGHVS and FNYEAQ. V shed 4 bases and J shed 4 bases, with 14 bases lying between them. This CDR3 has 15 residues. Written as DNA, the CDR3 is TGTGCCAGCAGCTCCCTCGGGGGAGCGTACAATGAGCAGTTCTTC. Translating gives CASSSLGGAYNEQFF. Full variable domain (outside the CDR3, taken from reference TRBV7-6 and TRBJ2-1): GAGVSQSPRYKVTKRGQDVALRCDPISGHVSLYWYRQALGQGPEFLTYFNYEAQQDKSGLPNDRFSAERPEGSISTLTIQRTEQRDSAMYRCASSSLGGAYNEQFFGPGTRLTVL.

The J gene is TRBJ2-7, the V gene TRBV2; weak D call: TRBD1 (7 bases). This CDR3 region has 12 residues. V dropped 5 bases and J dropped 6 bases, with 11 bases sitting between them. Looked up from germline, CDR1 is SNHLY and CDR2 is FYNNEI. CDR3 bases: TGTGCCAGCAGTATCCAGGGGGGCGAGCAGTACTTC. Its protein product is CASSIQGGEQYF.

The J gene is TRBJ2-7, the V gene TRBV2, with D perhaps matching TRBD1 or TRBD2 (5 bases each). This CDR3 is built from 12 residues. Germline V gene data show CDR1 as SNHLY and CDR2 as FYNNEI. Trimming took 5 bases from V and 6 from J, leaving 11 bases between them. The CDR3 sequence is CASSYQGREQYF. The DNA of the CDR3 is TGTGCCAGCAGTTATCAGGGACGCGAGCAGTACTTC.

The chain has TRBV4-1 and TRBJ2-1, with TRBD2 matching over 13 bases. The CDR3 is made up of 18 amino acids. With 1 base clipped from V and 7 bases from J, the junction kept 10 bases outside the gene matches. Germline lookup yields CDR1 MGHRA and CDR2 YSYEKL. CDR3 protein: CASSQGTSGSRGGNEQFF. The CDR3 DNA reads TGCGCCAGCAGCCAAGGGACTAGCGGGAGTAGGGGAGGGAATGAGCAGTTCTTC.

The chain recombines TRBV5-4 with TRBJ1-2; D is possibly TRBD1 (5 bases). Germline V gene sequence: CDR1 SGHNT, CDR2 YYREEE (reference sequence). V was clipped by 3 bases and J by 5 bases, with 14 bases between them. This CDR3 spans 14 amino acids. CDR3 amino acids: CASSSTGGGYGYTF. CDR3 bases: TGTGCCAGCAGCTCCACTGGGGGGGGGTATGGCTACACCTTC.

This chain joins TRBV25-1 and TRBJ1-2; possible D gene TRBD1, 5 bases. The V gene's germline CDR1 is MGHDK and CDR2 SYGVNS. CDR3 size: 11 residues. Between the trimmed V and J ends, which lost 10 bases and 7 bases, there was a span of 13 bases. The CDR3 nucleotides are TGTGCCACCGGGGACTCTTTTGGCTACACCTTC. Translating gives CATGDSFGYTF.

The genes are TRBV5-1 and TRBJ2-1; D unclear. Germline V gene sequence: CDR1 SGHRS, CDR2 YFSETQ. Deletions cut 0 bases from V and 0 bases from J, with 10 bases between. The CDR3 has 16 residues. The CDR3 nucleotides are TGCGCCAGCAGCTTGGGAAGCGTACTCTCCTACAATGAGCAGTTCTTC. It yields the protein CASSLGSVLSYNEQFF.

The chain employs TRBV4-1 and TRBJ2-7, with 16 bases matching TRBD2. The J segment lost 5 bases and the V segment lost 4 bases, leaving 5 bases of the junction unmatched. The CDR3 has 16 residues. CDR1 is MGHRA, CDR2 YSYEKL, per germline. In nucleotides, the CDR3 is TGCGCCAGCAGCCGTGGGACTAGCGGGGGGGCTGACGAGCAGTACTTC. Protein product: CASSRGTSGGADEQYF.

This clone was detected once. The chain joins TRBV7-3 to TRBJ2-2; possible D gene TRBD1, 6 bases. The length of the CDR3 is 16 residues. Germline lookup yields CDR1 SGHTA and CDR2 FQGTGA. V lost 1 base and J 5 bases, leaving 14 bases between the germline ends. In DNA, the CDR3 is TGTGCCAGCAGCTTAAGCGGCGGCAGGGGAACCGGGGAGCTGTTTTTT. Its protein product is CASSLSGGRGTGELFF.

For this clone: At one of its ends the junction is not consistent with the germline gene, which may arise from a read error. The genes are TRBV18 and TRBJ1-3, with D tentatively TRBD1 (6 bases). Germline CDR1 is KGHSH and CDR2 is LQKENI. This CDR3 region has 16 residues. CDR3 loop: CASSPRQDTSGNTVYF. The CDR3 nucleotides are TGTGCCAGCTCACCACGACAGGATACTTCGGGAAACACCGTATATTTT. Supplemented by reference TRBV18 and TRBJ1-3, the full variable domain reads NAGVMQNPRHLVRRRGQEARLRCSPMKGHSHVYWYRQLPEEGLKFMVYLQKENIIDESGMPKERFSAEFPKEGPSILRIQQVVRGDSAAYFCASSPRQDTSGNTVYFGEGSWLTVV.

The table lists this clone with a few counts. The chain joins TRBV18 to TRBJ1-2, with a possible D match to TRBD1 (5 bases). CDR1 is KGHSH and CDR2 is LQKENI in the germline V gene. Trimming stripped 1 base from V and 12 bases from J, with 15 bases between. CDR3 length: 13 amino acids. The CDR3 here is CASSPQRRGDNTF. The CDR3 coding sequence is TGTGCCAGCTCACCACAAAGAAGGGGAGACAACACCTTC.

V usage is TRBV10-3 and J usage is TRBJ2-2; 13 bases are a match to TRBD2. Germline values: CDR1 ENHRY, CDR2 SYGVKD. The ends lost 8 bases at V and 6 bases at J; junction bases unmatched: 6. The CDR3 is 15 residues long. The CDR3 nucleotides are TGTGCCATCGGGCCGGGACTAGCGGGGTCCGGGGAGCTGTTTTTT. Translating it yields CAIGPGLAGSGELFF.

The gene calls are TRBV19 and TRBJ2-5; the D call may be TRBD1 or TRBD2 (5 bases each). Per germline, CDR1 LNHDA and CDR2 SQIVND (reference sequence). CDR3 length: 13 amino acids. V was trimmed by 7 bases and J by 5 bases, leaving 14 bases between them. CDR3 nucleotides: TGTGCCAGTACGTCATGGGACGGGGAGACCCAGTACTTC. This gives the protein CASTSWDGETQYF.

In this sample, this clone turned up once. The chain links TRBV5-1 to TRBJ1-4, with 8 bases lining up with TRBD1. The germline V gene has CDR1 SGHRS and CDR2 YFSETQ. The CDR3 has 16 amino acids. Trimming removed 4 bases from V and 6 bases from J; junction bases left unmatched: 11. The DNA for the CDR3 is TGCGCCAGCAGCGAAACCCCGGGACAGGTGCATGAAAAACTGTTTTTT. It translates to CASSETPGQVHEKLFF.

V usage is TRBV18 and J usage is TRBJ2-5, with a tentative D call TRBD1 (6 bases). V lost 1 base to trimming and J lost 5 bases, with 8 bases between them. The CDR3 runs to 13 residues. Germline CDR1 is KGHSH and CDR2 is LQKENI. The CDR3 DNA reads TGTGCCAGCTCACCACGGCAGGGGGAGACCCAGTACTTC. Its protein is CASSPRQGETQYF. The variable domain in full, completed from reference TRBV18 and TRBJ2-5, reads NAGVMQNPRHLVRRRGQEARLRCSPMKGHSHVYWYRQLPEEGLKFMVYLQKENIIDESGMPKERFSAEFPKEGPSILRIQQVVRGDSAAYFCASSPRQGETQYFGPGTRLLVL.

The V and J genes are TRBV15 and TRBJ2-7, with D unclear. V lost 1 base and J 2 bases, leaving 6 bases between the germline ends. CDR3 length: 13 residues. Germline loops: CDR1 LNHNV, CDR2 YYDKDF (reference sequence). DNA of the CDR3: TGTGCCACCAGCAGAGGTGCCACCTACGAGCAGTACTTC. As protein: CATSRGATYEQYF. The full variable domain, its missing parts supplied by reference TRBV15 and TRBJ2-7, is DAMVIQNPRYQVTQFGKPVTLSCSQTLNHNVMYWYQQKSSQAPKLLFHYYDKDFNNEADTPDNFQSRRPNTSFCFLDIRSPGLGDTAMYLCATSRGATYEQYFGPGTRLTVT.

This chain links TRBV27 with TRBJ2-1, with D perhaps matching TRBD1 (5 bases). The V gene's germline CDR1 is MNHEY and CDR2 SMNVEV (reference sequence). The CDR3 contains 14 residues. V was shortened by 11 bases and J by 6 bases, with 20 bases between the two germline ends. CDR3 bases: TGTGCCTCCCGCAGGGTACCCGCAATCAATGAGCAGTTCTTC. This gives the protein CASRRVPAINEQFF.

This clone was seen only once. CDR3 nucleotide sequence: TGTGCCAGCAGCTCGGGACAGGGAATAAAAAACATTCAGTACTTC. Encoded protein: CASSSGQGIKNIQYF. The V call is TRBV11-2, the J call TRBJ2-4; TRBD1 matches at 9 bases. This CDR3 is 15 amino acids long. The trim removed 4 bases at V and 4 bases at J, leaving 5 bases unmatched. The V gene's germline CDR1 is SGHAT and CDR2 FQNNGV. The full variable domain, its missing parts supplied by reference TRBV11-2 and TRBJ2-4, is EAGVAQSPRYKIIEKRQSVAFWCNPISGHATLYWYQQILGQGPKLLIQFQNNGVVDDSQLPKDRFSAERLKGVDSTLKIQPAKLEDSAVYLCASSSGQGIKNIQYFGAGTRLSVL.

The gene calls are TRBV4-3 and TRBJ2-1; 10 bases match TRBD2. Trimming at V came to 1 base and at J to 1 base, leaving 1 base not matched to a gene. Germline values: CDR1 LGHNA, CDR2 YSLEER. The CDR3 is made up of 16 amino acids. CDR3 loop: CASSQGTSGSYNEQFF. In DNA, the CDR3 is TGCGCCAGCAGCCAAGGGACTAGCGGTTCCTACAATGAGCAGTTCTTC.

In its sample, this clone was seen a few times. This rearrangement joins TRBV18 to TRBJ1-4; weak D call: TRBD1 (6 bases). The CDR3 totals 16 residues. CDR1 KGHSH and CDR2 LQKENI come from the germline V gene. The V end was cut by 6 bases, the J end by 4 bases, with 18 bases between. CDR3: CASSKLQGIGNEKLFF. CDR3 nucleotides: TGTGCCAGCTCGAAACTACAGGGTATCGGTAATGAAAAACTGTTTTTT.

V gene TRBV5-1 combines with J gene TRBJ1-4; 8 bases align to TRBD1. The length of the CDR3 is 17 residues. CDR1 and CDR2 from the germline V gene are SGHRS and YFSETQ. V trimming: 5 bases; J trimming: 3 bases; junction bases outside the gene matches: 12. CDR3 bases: TGCGCCAGCAGGGTAGGACAGGGTGTAAGCGCTAATGAAAAACTGTTTTTT. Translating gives CASRVGQGVSANEKLFF. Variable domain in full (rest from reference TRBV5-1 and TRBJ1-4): KAGVTQTPRYLIKTRGQQVTLSCSPISGHRSVSWYQQTPGQGLQFLFEYFSETQRNKGNFPGRFSGRQFSNSRSEMNVSTLELGDSALYLCASRVGQGVSANEKLFFGSGTQLSVL.

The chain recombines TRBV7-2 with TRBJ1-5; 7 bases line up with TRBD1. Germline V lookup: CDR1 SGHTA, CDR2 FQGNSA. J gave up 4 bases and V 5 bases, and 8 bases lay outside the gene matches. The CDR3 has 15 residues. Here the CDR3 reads CASSPPGQRNQPQHF. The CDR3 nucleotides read TGTGCCAGCAGCCCGCCGGGACAGCGAAATCAGCCCCAGCATTTT.